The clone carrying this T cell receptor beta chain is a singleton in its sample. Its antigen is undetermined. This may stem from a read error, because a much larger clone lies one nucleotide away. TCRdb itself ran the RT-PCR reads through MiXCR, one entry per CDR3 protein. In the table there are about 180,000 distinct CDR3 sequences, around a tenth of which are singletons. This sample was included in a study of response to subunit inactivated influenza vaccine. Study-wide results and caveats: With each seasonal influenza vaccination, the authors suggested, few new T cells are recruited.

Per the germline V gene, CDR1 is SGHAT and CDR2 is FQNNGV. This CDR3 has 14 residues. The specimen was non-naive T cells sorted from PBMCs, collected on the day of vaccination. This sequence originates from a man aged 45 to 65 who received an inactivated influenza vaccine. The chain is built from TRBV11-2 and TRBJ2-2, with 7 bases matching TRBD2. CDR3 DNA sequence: TGTGCCAGCAGCTTAGAGGGGGGGGACGGGGAGCTGGTTTTT. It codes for CASSLEGGDGELVF.